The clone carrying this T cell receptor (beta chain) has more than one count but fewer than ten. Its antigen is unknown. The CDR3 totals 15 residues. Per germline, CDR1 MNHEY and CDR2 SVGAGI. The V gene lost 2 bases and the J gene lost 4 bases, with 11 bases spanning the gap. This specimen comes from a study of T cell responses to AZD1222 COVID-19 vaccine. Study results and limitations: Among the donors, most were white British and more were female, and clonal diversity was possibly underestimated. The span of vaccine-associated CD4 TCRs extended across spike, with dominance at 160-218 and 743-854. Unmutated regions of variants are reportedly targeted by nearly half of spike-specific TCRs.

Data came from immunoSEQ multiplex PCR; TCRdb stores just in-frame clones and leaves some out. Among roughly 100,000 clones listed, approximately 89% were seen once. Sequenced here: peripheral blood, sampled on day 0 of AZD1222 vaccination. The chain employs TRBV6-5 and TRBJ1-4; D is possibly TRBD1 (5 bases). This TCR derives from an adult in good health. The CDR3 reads CASSYAGGNNEKLFF. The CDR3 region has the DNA TGTGCCAGCAGTTACGCGGGGGGTAATAATGAAAAACTGTTTTTT.